The clone carrying this T cell receptor beta chain came up a few times. Its matching antigen is unknown. These data come from a study of early T cells in non-severe SARS-CoV-2 infection. Study overall: Bulk RNA taken from unsorted whole blood was sequenced, leaving chains unpaired.

CDR3 length equals 16 residues. V shed 3 bases and J 9 bases; nucleotides not matched to a gene: 9. CDR1 is MGHRA and CDR2 is YSYEKL in the germline V gene. General study results and limits: Sequences matched to VDJdb favored anti-spike CD8 responses, while private and CD4 specificities were missed.

Individual cDNA molecules were tagged with unique molecular identifiers, the study reported. TCRdb re-derived calls from the 5' RACE reads in MiXCR, one entry per CDR3 protein. Of under 35,000 distinct CDR3 sequences in the sample, less than 7% are singletons; the top ten hold about a fifth. What was sequenced was whole blood. The V gene is TRBV4-1, the J gene TRBJ2-1; 12 bases map to TRBD2. The clonotype comes from an adult who was a healthcare worker with PCR-confirmed SARS-CoV-2 infection or an uninfected control (not recorded which). The CDR3 DNA is TGCGCCAGCAGCCAGCCGACTAGCGGGAGTATGGGTGAGCAGTTCTTC. Its translation: CASSQPTSGSMGEQFF.